This T cell receptor (beta chain) was sequenced for a study of regulatory T cells in long-lasting Graves disease (dated by TCRdb to about 2021). Broadly, across the study: Patients with newly diagnosed Graves' disease had been on antithyroid drugs for under 3 months. This study used TCR sequencing and RNA sequencing of peripheral blood to compare persistent Graves' disease patients against newly diagnosed Graves' disease patients. A total of about 35 samples underwent TCR sequencing, from roughly 13 patients with persistent Graves' disease and some 20 patients with newly diagnosed Graves' disease. The study was registered as a clinical trial and conducted in China. The full study reports these points: Sequencing and analysis were restricted to the TCR beta chain. Peripheral blood alone was examined, since thyroid tissue, which constituted the primary lesion, could not be accessed. Compared with newly diagnosed patients, patients with persistent Graves' disease had lower TCR Shannon entropy and fewer highly expanded clones, which suggests clonal expansion. Persistent patients shared more public clonotypes among themselves (around 2,500) than newly diagnosed patients did (roughly 920). Preferential use of TRBV28, TRBJ1-2 and TRBJ2-5 was observed in persistent disease, whereas TRBV20-1 and TRBJ2-1 were favored in newly diagnosed disease. As a limitation, the authors acknowledged that the small sample size may reduce accuracy.

The time point label of this sample denotes: newly diagnosed GD, antithyroid drugs for less than 3 months. For both TCR sequencing and RNA sequencing, RNA was extracted from PBMCs in TRIzol. Graves' disease was diagnosed according to American Thyroid Association guidelines. Patients for the study were recruited at an endocrinology department in Xi'an, China. From each patient, roughly 9 milliliters of peripheral blood was collected into an EDTA anticoagulant tube. PBMCs were isolated by Ficoll Paque Plus density gradient separation without further T cell sorting. An Agilent 2100 Bioanalyzer and agarose gel were used to check RNA quality, while a NanoDrop 2000 measured RNA concentration. The library was produced with multiplex PCR. The instrument was an Illumina HiSeq 4000. TCR beta libraries were built with iRepertoire HTBI primers and Arm-PCR amplification of CDR3 regions. Gel purification was performed on PCR products prior to sequencing. The original methods were these. Across samples, 62 TRBV and around 15 TRBJ segments were identified and used for gene usage analysis of CDR3 amino acid clonotypes. COPE and FqMerger were used to merge filtered high-quality paired reads into contigs. BLAST was used to align contigs to IMGT TRBV, TRBD and TRBJ reference genes, with CDR3 defined following IMGT. Clonotypes above 0.1% frequency were classified as highly expanded clones. Shannon entropy was used to measure repertoire diversity, and the Gini coefficient was used to measure V-J evenness. Public clonotypes were defined as clonotypes shared by more than one individual. The raw public reads went through TCRdb reprocessing: fastp at Q25, MiXCR clone calling, in-frame beta chains kept. Identical CDR3 proteins give one entry, which carries the most common genes and DNA. TCRdb, not the authors, supplied the V and J calls. The sample table shows fewer than 650,000 distinct CDR3 sequences, and 15% to 20% are seen once. About 12% of the sample belongs to the ten largest clones.

The CDR3 covers 14 residues, taking in both the cysteine and the phenylalanine. Solely the CDR3 DNA is kept, with 42 bases framed from the first base. Sequences SQVTM (CDR1) and ANQGSEA (CDR2) are obtained from the germline V gene. This clonotype was recorded a few times. The clone's antigen remains unknown. The junction does not match germline at one end; this may be a read error. These records were also assigned to another study, of T cells in Graves' hyperthyroidism and ophthalmopathy. Taken from the second paper: Stable Graves' hyperthyroidism was defined as the absence of progression to ophthalmopathy over 18 months of follow-up. Hyperthyroidism patients were aged 18 to 65 years and newly diagnosed, with disease duration of less than 2 months. Any patient with an uncontrolled infection, another autoimmune disease, pregnancy or lactation was excluded. Diagnoses relied on clinical symptoms, serum thyroxine and TRAb, thyroid ultrasound and orbital computed tomography. The TCR CDR3 was subjected to a first round of RT-PCR using the HTBI primer set and the Qiagen OneStep RT-PCR kit. Most expanded thyroid clonotypes (frequency above 0.001) were also found in blood, which suggests that blood repertoires may mirror thyroid immune responses. A model built on a 13 V-J signature distinguished ophthalmopathy from stable hyperthyroidism, reaching roughly 88% sensitivity and under 84% specificity in cross-validation and 80%/75% in testing. In validation, the model predicted progression to ophthalmopathy with 65% to 71% sensitivity and about 73% specificity, a median of roughly seven months before onset. To identify distinguishing TCR V-J signatures, a discovery cohort of around 98 patients was used, comprising 40 to 45 with Graves' ophthalmopathy and around 60 with stable Graves' hyperthyroidism. Prospective prediction of ophthalmopathy was tested in an independent validation cohort of some 19 hyperthyroidism patients and around 16 patients who later progressed to ophthalmopathy. The roughly 91 discovery patients were randomly divided into training and test sets at a 7:3 ratio. In addition, the study compared T-cell repertoires in thyroid tissue and in blood from several Graves' hyperthyroidism patients. After sampling, hyperthyroidism patients received methimazole starting at 30 mg daily, and ophthalmopathy patients received high-dose intravenous methylprednisolone. Libraries were constructed in a second round of multiplex PCR, after which size selection and purification were carried out. The libraries were sequenced on an Illumina HiSeq2000 using paired-end 100 bp reads. Raw data were processed with SOAPnuke, discarding reads with adapters, uncalled bases, mean Phred below 15, or no exact constant-primer or identifier match. COPE v1.2.5 was used to merge high-quality paired reads, and clonotypes were defined as unique nucleotide sequences. MiTCR v1.1 was used to align clonotypes to the IMGT TRBV, TRBD and TRBJ reference segments. The analysis included only V-J combinations with a frequency above 0.0001, which together covered more than 98% of the repertoires. The TCS score was defined as F50 (clonal expansion) divided by E x V (chaos), with BLOSUM62-based TCRdist calculated between CDR3 peptides within each V-J. Welch's t-statistics and random forest reduced around 550 V-J features to fewer than 15, which were used in a naive Bayes classifier (R e1071). Sample size was not statistically predetermined, and investigators were not blinded to group allocation. According to the paper, TCR Vbeta CDR3 sequencing was carried out on about 140 peripheral blood samples, which came from fewer than 50 ophthalmopathy, about 75 hyperthyroidism and about 17 progressor patients.

This sample comprised peripheral blood mononuclear cells (PBMCs), obtained at new diagnosis, from a patient treated with antithyroid drugs. This TCR was sampled from a man between 18 and 35 years old with Graves disease. Donor details come from another sample of the same person, matched by shared clones. The chain was built from TRBV29-1 and TRBJ2-1, with a weak D call of TRBD1 (6 bases match). CDR3 sequence: CSVEGGRGRQVQFF. The DNA is TGCAGCGTGGAAGGGGGACGGGGAAGGCAAGTGCAGTTCTTC.